These 7 T cell receptor beta chains came from one sample sequenced in a study of beta chain features in type 1 diabetes. The entirety of the isolated RNA underwent reverse transcription, so expressed TCRB transcripts were sequenced. The table came from immunoSEQ multiplex PCR; TCRdb's copy has only in-frame clones and leaves some out. The sample contains approximately 340,000 clones, around 15% of which appear only once. Sequenced sample: naive CD4+ T cells from blood. Receptor source: a woman in her late teens or twenties in good health.

This rearrangement joins TRBV5-1 to TRBJ2-1, with TRBD2 matching over 8 bases. Germline V gene sequence: CDR1 SGHRS, CDR2 YFSETQ. The CDR3 extends over 14 amino acids. V was pared by 2 bases and J by 8 bases, with 6 bases of the junction left unmatched. The CDR3 protein is CASSFRTSTDEQFF. The CDR3, as DNA: TGCGCCAGCAGCTTTAGGACTAGCACGGATGAGCAGTTCTTC.

DNA of the CDR3: TGTGCCAGCAGTTCCCCTACTAGCGGGAGAGGAAGGTCCTACGAGCAGTACTTC. Translation gives CASSSPTSGRGRSYEQYF. The rearrangement uses TRBV27 and TRBJ2-7; 11 bases line up with TRBD2. CDR1 and CDR2 from the germline V gene are MNHEY and SMNVEV (reference sequence). V lost 4 bases to trimming and J lost 1 base; unmatched junction nucleotides: 12. The CDR3 has 18 residues.

This clone came up a few times. The chain employs TRBV7-2 and TRBJ2-2; possibly TRBD2 for D (6 bases). The length of the CDR3 is 15 residues. Trimming removed 8 bases at V and 2 bases at J, with 15 bases between. Germline CDR1 reads SGHTA; CDR2 reads FQGNSA. The CDR3 here is CASYLGGFNTGELFF. In DNA, the CDR3 is TGTGCCAGCTATCTTGGAGGGTTCAACACCGGGGAGCTGTTTTTT.

DNA of the CDR3: TGCAGCGCCCGGGGGGGGTATGAAAAACTGTTTTTT. It is translated as CSARGGYEKLFF. The chain carries TRBV29-1 and TRBJ1-4, with D tentatively TRBD1 (5 bases). The CDR3 spans 12 residues. V lost 7 bases to trimming and J lost 6 bases, with 12 bases between them. Germline assignment: CDR1 SQVTM and CDR2 ANQGSEA.

This clone was seen more than once but under ten times. V usage is TRBV18 and J usage is TRBJ2-7, with TRBD1 matching 10 bases. This CDR3 comprises 13 residues. CDR1 is KGHSH, CDR2 LQKENI, per germline. V was pared by 7 bases and J by 4 bases, with 4 bases of the junction left unmatched. The CDR3 reads CASFWDRGYEQYF. CDR3 nucleotide sequence: TGTGCCAGCTTTTGGGACAGGGGATACGAGCAGTACTTC.

This clone was detected only a few times. This chain joins TRBV6-6 and TRBJ2-5; 14 positions agree with TRBD2. Trimming cost V 6 bases and J 6 bases; bases outside gene matches: 9. Per the germline V gene, CDR1 is MNHNY and CDR2 is SVGAGI (reference sequence). This CDR3 comprises 16 residues. The CDR3 loop reads CASSGTSGSWMKTQYF. DNA for the CDR3: TGTGCCAGCAGCGGGACTAGCGGGAGTTGGATGAAGACCCAGTACTTC.

The rearrangement uses TRBV18 and TRBJ2-1, with 9 bases matching TRBD1. Per germline, CDR1 KGHSH and CDR2 LQKENI. The length of the CDR3 is 16 residues. With 2 bases clipped from V and 3 bases from J, the junction kept 5 bases outside the gene matches. CDR3 loop: CASSPWAGQGYNEQFF. CDR3 nucleotides: TGTGCCAGCTCACCATGGGCGGGACAGGGCTACAATGAGCAGTTCTTC.